Shown below are 28 T cell receptor beta chains from a single sample sequenced in a study of T cell responses to AZD1222 COVID-19 vaccine. Assay: immunoSEQ multiplex PCR; the TCRdb copy retains only in-frame clones and omits some. The data show 150,000 or so clones, over 85% seen once. The source was peripheral blood, collected on day 0 of AZD1222 vaccination. Receptors were obtained from an adult in good health.

The J gene is TRBJ1-6, the V gene TRBV12-3 or TRBV12-4, with D uncertain. The V and J ends lost 3 bases and 8 bases respectively, with 5 bases between them. This CDR3 has 12 amino acids. Here the CDR3 reads CASSFGDSPLHF. The CDR3 DNA is TGTGCCAGCAGTTTCGGGGATTCACCCCTCCACTTT.

This rearrangement joins TRBV10-2 to TRBJ1-5, with D possibly TRBD1 on 5 matching bases. Trimming removed 0 bases from V and 3 bases from J, with 9 bases in between. The CDR3 loop spans 15 amino acids. Germline V gene data show CDR1 as WSHSY and CDR2 as SAAADI. The CDR3 DNA reads TGCGCCAGCAGTGAGTCCAGAGGGGCCAATCAGCCCCAGCATTTT. Amino acids: CASSESRGANQPQHF.

The gene calls are TRBV2 and TRBJ2-7; no firm D call. The CDR3 spans 14 residues. V lost 2 bases, J lost 3 bases, and 11 bases lay in between. Looked up from germline, CDR1 is SNHLY and CDR2 is FYNNEI. DNA for the CDR3: TGTGCCAGCAGTGAAAGCCCCGTTGACTACGAGCAGTACTTC. Translating it yields CASSESPVDYEQYF.

The V and J genes are TRBV15 and TRBJ1-6, with D possibly matching TRBD1 (6 bases). Germline V lookup: CDR1 LNHNV, CDR2 YYDKDF (reference sequence). This CDR3 has 13 residues. V dropped 4 bases and J dropped 7 bases, with 8 bases sitting between them. The chain's CDR3 is CATSTTGNSPLHF. Here the CDR3 DNA reads TGTGCCACCAGCACCACAGGGAATTCACCCCTCCACTTT. Complete variable domain (other parts from reference TRBV15 and TRBJ1-6): DAMVIQNPRYQVTQFGKPVTLSCSQTLNHNVMYWYQQKSSQAPKLLFHYYDKDFNNEADTPDNFQSRRPNTSFCFLDIRSPGLGDTAMYLCATSTTGNSPLHFGNGTRLTVT.

V usage is TRBV7-2 and J usage is TRBJ2-3; 9 nucleotides match TRBD2. The CDR3 is 16 amino acids. Germline CDR1 is SGHTA and CDR2 is FQGNSA. The J segment lost 6 bases and the V segment lost 4 bases, leaving 11 bases of the junction unmatched. The chain's CDR3 is CASSSGLAPMRDTQYF. The CDR3 DNA sequence: TGTGCCAGCAGCTCGGGACTAGCCCCCATGAGGGATACGCAGTATTTT.

The chain couples TRBV5-4 to TRBJ2-3, with 10 nucleotides matching TRBD2. Looked up from germline, CDR1 is SGHNT and CDR2 is YYREEE (reference sequence). The ends lost 4 bases at V and 3 bases at J; junction bases unmatched: 14. This CDR3 has 18 amino acids. DNA of the CDR3: TGTGCCAGCAGCCTCGAGAGTAGCGGGGGGCCGGGGACAGATACGCAGTATTTT. Translating gives CASSLESSGGPGTDTQYF.

V usage is TRBV5-1 and J usage is TRBJ2-5; D remains unclear. The CDR3 has 13 amino acids. With 4 bases removed from V and 2 bases from J, the gap between germline ends came to 9 bases. Germline V gene lookup returns CDR1 SGHRS and CDR2 YFSETQ. The CDR3 here is CASSVFSQETQYF. CDR3 DNA: TGCGCCAGCAGCGTGTTCAGTCAAGAGACCCAGTACTTC.

J is TRBJ1-2 and V is TRBV2; 11 positions agree with TRBD1. The CDR3 has 13 amino acids. Germline V gene data show CDR1 as SNHLY and CDR2 as FYNNEI. With V trimmed by 10 bases and J by 2 bases, 3 bases remained unmatched. CDR3 DNA sequence: TGTGCCACCCGGGACAGGGGGAACTATGGCTACACCTTC. It yields the protein CATRDRGNYGYTF.

The genes are TRBV4-2 and TRBJ1-3, with 7 positions matching TRBD1. In germline, CDR1 is LGHNA, CDR2 YNFKEQ. The V gene end was trimmed by 0 bases and the J gene end by 0 bases; junction bases not matched to a gene: 8. This CDR3 comprises 18 residues. DNA of the CDR3: TGTGCCAGCAGCCAAGATCGTCGGGGACAGCTCTCTGGAAACACCATATATTTT. Protein product: CASSQDRRGQLSGNTIYF.

This sequence joins TRBV19 and TRBJ1-1, with 8 bases aligning to TRBD1. J gave up 3 bases and V 3 bases, and 15 bases lay outside the gene matches. This CDR3 is 18 amino acids long. Germline assignment: CDR1 LNHDA and CDR2 SQIVND (reference sequence). The CDR3 sequence: CASSMSLAGGSGDTEAFF. CDR3 nucleotides: TGTGCCAGTAGTATGAGTTTGGCAGGGGGCAGTGGGGACACTGAAGCTTTCTTT.

The chain joins TRBV3-1 (or the pseudogene TRBV3-2) to TRBJ2-7; 8 bases line up with TRBD2. J was trimmed by 3 bases and V by 4 bases; bases with no gene match: 8. CDR1 is LGHDT, CDR2 YNNKEL, per germline (reference sequence). The CDR3 length is 15 residues. The CDR3 spells CASSRKRGFFYEQYF. CDR3 coding DNA: TGTGCCAGCAGCCGGAAGCGGGGGTTCTTCTACGAGCAGTACTTC.

This clone was seen once. This chain links TRBV6-5 with TRBJ2-7; the match to TRBD2 covers 10 bases. CDR1 and CDR2 from the germline V gene are MNHEY and SVGAGI. V was clipped by 6 bases and J by 4 bases; unmatched bases: 6. The CDR3 totals 14 residues. The CDR3 sequence: CASRNLAGVYEQYF. The CDR3 DNA follows: TGTGCCAGCAGGAACCTAGCGGGGGTATACGAGCAGTACTTC.

The CDR3 loop is CASSPGQGSLAKNIQYF. The CDR3 coding sequence is TGCGCCAGCAGCCCGGGACAGGGTTCCTTAGCCAAAAACATTCAGTACTTC. The chain links TRBV5-1 to TRBJ2-4; TRBD1 matches 9 bases. Per germline, CDR1 SGHRS and CDR2 YFSETQ. The V gene end was trimmed by 4 bases and the J gene end by 0 bases; junction bases not matched to a gene: 8. The CDR3 runs to 17 residues.

CDR3 protein: CASSLQGPNQPQHF. Here the CDR3 DNA reads TGTGCCAGCAGTTTACAGGGGCCAAATCAGCCCCAGCATTTT. The chain uses TRBV28 and TRBJ1-5; D is possibly TRBD1 (6 bases). The CDR3 extends over 14 amino acids. The germline gives CDR1 MDHEN, CDR2 SYDVKM. Trimming took off 2 bases at V and 4 bases at J, with 9 bases between the two ends. The variable domain in full, with the rest retrieved from reference TRBV28 and TRBJ1-5, is DVKVTQSSRYLVKRTGEKVFLECVQDMDHENMFWYRQDPGLGLRLIYFSYDVKMKEKGDIPEGYSVSREKKERFSLILESASTNQTSMYLCASSLQGPNQPQHFGDGTRLSIL.

The V and J genes are TRBV6-4 and TRBJ1-4, with D unresolved. V dropped 6 bases and J dropped 7 bases, with 18 bases sitting between them. The length of the CDR3 is 15 residues. Germline CDR1 reads MRHNA; CDR2 reads SNTAGT. CDR3 residues: CASSARAAAGEKLFF. The CDR3 DNA reads as TGTGCCAGCAGCGCCCGCGCCGCGGCGGGTGAAAAACTGTTTTTT.

The J gene is TRBJ1-6, the V gene TRBV7-2, with D possibly TRBD1 on 6 matching bases. The germline V and J ends were trimmed by 5 bases and 3 bases, with 17 bases remaining between them. Germline V gene lookup returns CDR1 SGHTA and CDR2 FQGNSA. This CDR3 spans 17 amino acids. As DNA, the CDR3 is TGTGCCAGCAGCGTCTACAGGGCATCGGACTATAATTCACCCCTCCACTTT. Translated: CASSVYRASDYNSPLHF. Full variable domain (outside the CDR3, taken from reference TRBV7-2 and TRBJ1-6): GAGVSQSPSNKVTEKGKDVELRCDPISGHTALYWYRQSLGQGLEFLIYFQGNSAPDKSGLPSDRFSAERTGGSVSTLTIQRTQQEDSAVYLCASSVYRASDYNSPLHFGNGTRLTVT.

The CDR3 sequence is CASSPGQGPSYEQYF. The CDR3 DNA sequence: TGTGCCAGCAGCCCAGGACAGGGGCCTTCCTACGAGCAGTACTTC. The rearrangement joins TRBV28 to TRBJ2-7, with TRBD1 matching 9 bases. J was trimmed by 1 base and V by 6 bases; bases with no gene match: 7. This CDR3 has 15 amino acids. Germline-derived CDR1 and CDR2 are MDHEN and SYDVKM.

The J gene is TRBJ2-2, the V gene TRBV3-1 (or the pseudogene TRBV3-2), with D perhaps TRBD2 (6 bases). Trimming removed 3 bases at V and 3 bases at J, with 11 bases between. CDR3 size: 15 residues. Germline CDR1 and CDR2: LGHDT and YNNKEL (reference sequence). CDR3 in amino acids: CASSQLGGYTGELFF. The CDR3 DNA is TGTGCCAGCAGCCAGCTCGGAGGGTACACCGGGGAGCTGTTTTTT.

The chain joins TRBV24-1 to TRBJ2-7; 10 positions agree with TRBD1. J lost 3 bases, V lost 4 bases, and 5 bases had no gene match. The germline V gene encodes CDR1 KGHDR and CDR2 SFDVKD. CDR3 length: 15 amino acids. This CDR3 reads CATSDGTGARYEQYF. In nucleotides, the CDR3 is TGTGCCACCAGTGACGGGACAGGGGCACGCTACGAGCAGTACTTC.

V gene TRBV27 combines with J gene TRBJ1-6; D not certain. Germline lookup yields CDR1 MNHEY and CDR2 SMNVEV (reference sequence). The CDR3 length is 16 residues. Trimming cost V 3 bases and J 2 bases, with 11 bases left between them. This CDR3 is CASSFGVGTYNSPLHF. The CDR3 region has the DNA TGTGCCAGCAGTTTCGGGGTTGGAACCTATAATTCACCCCTCCACTTT.

V usage is TRBV11-2 and J usage is TRBJ2-1; D may be TRBD2 (6 bases). Trimming removed 5 bases from V and 1 base from J, with 12 bases in between. This CDR3 contains 15 residues. The germline V gene has CDR1 SGHAT and CDR2 FQNNGV. As DNA, the CDR3 is TGTGCCAGCAGCCAGCTGGCGGGGTCCTACAATGAGCAGTTCTTC. It encodes CASSQLAGSYNEQFF.

The chain recombines TRBV11-3 with TRBJ1-1, with D unresolved. The CDR3 totals 13 residues. V lost 3 bases and J lost 10, with 15 bases in between. Per germline, CDR1 SGHNT and CDR2 YENEEA. The CDR3 protein is CASSLFAGDRAFF. The CDR3, as DNA: TGTGCCAGCAGCTTGTTTGCCGGGGATCGAGCTTTCTTT.

CDR3 protein: CASSQHIEQFF. In DNA, the CDR3 is TGTGCCAGCAGCCAACACATAGAGCAGTTCTTC. The chain is built from TRBV14 and TRBJ2-1; no reliable D call. Germline CDR1 is SGHDN and CDR2 is FVKESK. The V end was cut by 2 bases, the J end by 10 bases, with 6 bases between. CDR3 length equals 11 residues.

There are a few counts of this clone. This rearrangement joins TRBV10-3 to TRBJ1-6, with D uncertain. The CDR3 has 14 residues. Trimming removed 0 bases from V and 5 bases from J, with 5 bases in between. Germline CDR1 and CDR2: ENHRY and SYGVKD. This chain's CDR3 is CAISESRDNSPLHF. The CDR3 DNA is TGTGCCATCAGTGAGTCAAGGGATAATTCACCCCTCCACTTT.

The gene calls are TRBV6-1 and TRBJ1-3; D is unresolved. Between the trimmed V and J ends, which lost 1 base and 1 base, there was a span of 11 bases. CDR1 is MNHNS, CDR2 SASEGT, per germline. The CDR3 spans 16 residues. CDR3 region: CASSEVGPRSGNTIYF. The CDR3 DNA is TGTGCCAGCAGTGAAGTAGGACCAAGGTCTGGAAACACCATATATTTT.

The chain links TRBV6-5 to TRBJ1-1; D may be TRBD1 (6 bases). The germline V gene encodes CDR1 MNHEY and CDR2 SVGAGI. V gave up 1 base and J gave up 4 bases, with 10 bases separating them. The CDR3 spans 14 residues. DNA of the CDR3: TGTGCCAGCAGTTACTGGGGGGCATTCACTGAAGCTTTCTTT. Residues: CASSYWGAFTEAFF.

The V call is TRBV28, the J call TRBJ1-5; D unresolved. The CDR3 has 12 residues. V lost 7 bases to trimming and J lost 0 bases, with 4 bases between them. CDR1 is MDHEN and CDR2 is SYDVKM in the germline V gene. CDR3 sequence: CASKVSNQPQHF. The CDR3 region has the DNA TGTGCCAGCAAGGTTAGCAATCAGCCCCAGCATTTT.

The V call is TRBV27, the J call TRBJ2-3; the match to TRBD1 covers 7 bases. The length of the CDR3 is 15 residues. Germline CDR1 MNHEY, CDR2 SMNVEV (reference sequence). The V gene end was trimmed by 4 bases and the J gene end by 10 bases; junction bases not matched to a gene: 14. The CDR3: CASSSWTGDVGAQYF. The DNA for the CDR3 is TGTGCCAGCAGTTCCTGGACAGGTGATGTTGGGGCGCAGTATTTT.